This passage covers 28 T cell receptor beta chains from one sample sequenced in a study of OX40 agonist ivuxolimab in advanced cancers. Assay used: immunoSEQ multiplex PCR; TCRdb lists only in-frame clones, some missing. The data hold tens of thousands of clones, with about 91% observed a single time. Sequenced material: CD4+ or CD8+ T cells sorted from blood, taken in a trial of the OX40 agonist ivuxolimab. The receptors were sampled from an adult with an advanced solid tumor such as melanoma, head and neck, liver or kidney cancer.

The chain links TRBV28 to TRBJ2-1; maybe TRBD2 (7 bases). The CDR3 spans 16 residues. The germline gives CDR1 MDHEN, CDR2 SYDVKM. Trimming left V 4 bases short and J 7 bases short, with 20 bases between. The CDR3 nucleotides read TGTGCCAGCAGTTCCTACCGTACGGGGGGCGGAAATGAGCAGTTCTTC. As protein: CASSSYRTGGGNEQFF.

V usage is TRBV18 and J usage is TRBJ2-7; no clear D. Trimming took off 4 bases at V and 0 bases at J, with 13 bases between the two ends. CDR1 and CDR2 from the germline V gene are KGHSH and LQKENI. The CDR3 contains 15 residues. CDR3 nucleotides: TGTGCCAGCTCACTATCGCCAACCACCTCCTACGAGCAGTACTTC. It translates to CASSLSPTTSYEQYF.

This CDR3 reads CASSRGLGSSYEQYV. The CDR3 DNA sequence: TGTGCCAGTAGTCGTGGGCTGGGGAGCTCCTACGAGCAGTACGTC. The chain uses TRBV19 and TRBJ2-7; perhaps TRBD2 as D (5 bases). Trimming shortened V by 5 bases and J by 0 bases, and 14 bases separated the two germline ends. The CDR3 loop spans 15 amino acids. Germline V CDR1 and CDR2: LNHDA, SQIVND (reference sequence).

This clone was picked up one time. This sequence joins TRBV10-3 and TRBJ1-1; D is perhaps TRBD1 (6 bases). This CDR3 region has 15 residues. V was shortened by 6 bases and J by 0 bases, with 14 bases between the two germline ends. The germline V gene has CDR1 ENHRY and CDR2 SYGVKD. The CDR3 loop is CAIRDIQGLNTEAFF. In nucleotides, the CDR3 is TGTGCCATCAGGGACATACAGGGCTTGAACACTGAAGCTTTCTTT.

The count of this clone is one. This rearrangement joins TRBV5-1 to TRBJ2-2; 8 bases match TRBD2. With V trimmed by 7 bases and J by 6 bases, 8 bases remained unmatched. CDR3 length: 14 amino acids. CDR1 SGHRS and CDR2 YFSETQ come from the germline V gene. The CDR3 loop reads CASEKSGSAGELFF. The CDR3 DNA reads TGCGCCAGCGAAAAGAGCGGGAGTGCCGGGGAGCTGTTTTTT.

The V and J genes are TRBV4-1 and TRBJ2-3, with 10 bases lining up with TRBD2. Germline CDR1 reads MGHRA; CDR2 reads YSYEKL. The CDR3 length is 17 residues. The V gene end was trimmed by 0 bases and the J gene end by 1 base; junction bases not matched to a gene: 4. The CDR3 loop is CASSQDFLAGGTDTQYF. The CDR3 nucleotides are TGCGCCAGCAGCCAAGATTTCCTAGCGGGGGGCACAGATACGCAGTATTTT.

J is TRBJ1-3 and V is TRBV2; 8 positions match TRBD1. Germline V CDR1 and CDR2: SNHLY, FYNNEI. V trimming: 6 bases; J trimming: 3 bases; junction bases outside the gene matches: 10. CDR3 size: 16 residues. CDR3: CASSAIQGAGGNTIYF. CDR3 sequence (DNA): TGTGCCAGCAGCGCGATCCAGGGGGCAGGTGGAAACACCATATATTTT.

V is TRBV19 and J is TRBJ2-2; 7 nucleotides align to TRBD2. There are 17 residues in the CDR3. Trimming cost V 7 bases and J 6 bases; bases outside gene matches: 17. Germline V gives CDR1 LNHDA, CDR2 SQIVND (reference sequence). The CDR3 loop is CASKAKARESISGELFF. The CDR3 nucleotides are TGTGCCAGTAAAGCAAAGGCGCGGGAGTCTATTTCCGGGGAGCTGTTTTTT.

This rearrangement joins TRBV18 to TRBJ1-1, with 8 bases matching TRBD1. Germline-derived CDR1 and CDR2 are KGHSH and LQKENI. The CDR3 spans 14 residues. Losses at the gene ends were 5 bases for V and 2 bases for J; bases not matched to a gene: 4. The CDR3 coding sequence is TGTGCCAGCTCAGGGGACAGGTCAAACACTGAAGCTTTCTTT. Its translation: CASSGDRSNTEAFF. The full variable domain, with the rest looked up from reference TRBV18 and TRBJ1-1, is NAGVMQNPRHLVRRRGQEARLRCSPMKGHSHVYWYRQLPEEGLKFMVYLQKENIIDESGMPKERFSAEFPKEGPSILRIQQVVRGDSAAYFCASSGDRSNTEAFFGQGTRLTVV.

For this clone: One junction end disagrees with the germline gene, perhaps due to a read error. The chain carries TRBV7-9 and TRBJ2-3; 9 positions match TRBD1. The CDR3 contains 14 residues. Per germline, CDR1 SEHNR and CDR2 FQNEAQ (reference sequence). The CDR3 nucleotides read TGTGCCAGCCATACAGGGGGCGGCACAGATATGCAGTATTTT. This codes for CASHTGGGTDMQYF.

This sequence joins TRBV19 and TRBJ2-6, with D uncertain. Per germline, CDR1 LNHDA and CDR2 SQIVND (reference sequence). V shed 5 bases and J shed 2 bases, with 4 bases lying between them. The CDR3 sequence is 13 residues long. CDR3 sequence reads: CASSPTGANVLTF. Here the CDR3 DNA reads TGTGCCAGTAGTCCCACTGGGGCCAACGTCCTGACTTTC.

This rearrangement joins TRBV7-3 to TRBJ1-3; D not resolved. V was cut by 5 bases and J by 2 bases, with 7 bases left in between. Germline V CDR1 and CDR2: SGHTA, FQGTGA. The CDR3 loop spans 13 amino acids. The CDR3 DNA sequence: TGTGCCAGCAGCCCCAATACTGGAAACACCATATATTTT. Translated, it gives CASSPNTGNTIYF.

The V gene is TRBV27, the J gene TRBJ2-5; D unresolved. Germline values: CDR1 MNHEY, CDR2 SMNVEV (reference sequence). Trimming cost V 7 bases and J 1 base, with 4 bases left between them. There are 11 residues in the CDR3. The CDR3 DNA follows: TGTGCCAGCACCTCCCAAGAGACCCAGTACTTC. This codes for CASTSQETQYF.

This clone showed up just once. The genes are TRBV19 and TRBJ2-2; TRBD1 agrees at 9 bases. The CDR3 contains 16 residues. The germline V gene has CDR1 LNHDA and CDR2 SQIVND (reference sequence). Trimming at V came to 6 bases and at J to 4 bases, leaving 9 bases not matched to a gene. The chain's CDR3 is CASSPTGGRSTGELFF. The CDR3 DNA sequence: TGTGCCAGTAGCCCAACAGGGGGCAGGAGCACCGGGGAGCTGTTTTTT.

This clone was found once. This chain joins TRBV7-2 and TRBJ1-1; the match to TRBD1 covers 9 bases. This CDR3 spans 14 amino acids. Germline V CDR1 and CDR2: SGHTA, FQGNSA. J lost 12 bases, V lost 4 bases, and 12 bases had no gene match. In DNA, the CDR3 is TGTGCCAGCAGCTACGAAGCAGGGACAGGGTGGACTTTCTTT. Translation: CASSYEAGTGWTFF.

This clone has just one count. The chain is built from TRBV10-3 and TRBJ1-1; D remains ambiguous. CDR3 size: 12 residues. The germline gives CDR1 ENHRY, CDR2 SYGVKD. Trimming stripped 2 bases from V and 3 bases from J, with 4 bases between. The CDR3 is CAISELHTEAFF. The CDR3 DNA is TGTGCCATCAGTGAGCTCCACACTGAAGCTTTCTTT.

V gene TRBV5-4 combines with J gene TRBJ2-5; D unresolved. With the DNA end fitting TRBJ2-7 better, the J assignment may be wrong. Germline CDR1 SGHNT, CDR2 YYREEE (reference sequence). This CDR3 has 14 residues. This CDR3 reads CASSESGVTYEQYF. The CDR3 DNA reads as TGTGCCAGCAGCGAATCAGGTGTTACCTACGAGCAGTACTTC.

The rearrangement joins TRBV2 to TRBJ1-1; 7 bases match TRBD1. The CDR3 is 13 amino acids. Germline assignment: CDR1 SNHLY and CDR2 FYNNEI. V gave up 7 bases and J gave up 2 bases; unmatched junction bases: 4. DNA of the CDR3: TGTGCCAGCAATCGACAGGGTAACACTGAAGCTTTCTTT. It specifies CASNRQGNTEAFF.

The CDR3 nucleotides read TGTGCCAGCAGTTCCGGGCGGGAGTACCAAGAGACCCAGTACTTC. Translated: CASSSGREYQETQYF. The gene calls are TRBV28 and TRBJ2-5; 7 bases are shared with TRBD2. Trimming took 4 bases from V and 0 from J; bases not matched to a gene: 5. Germline values: CDR1 MDHEN, CDR2 SYDVKM. The CDR3 loop spans 15 amino acids.

The chain couples TRBV18 to TRBJ1-2, with a weak D call TRBD1 (5 bases). Germline CDR1 and CDR2: KGHSH and LQKENI. The CDR3 is made up of 18 amino acids. With 0 bases removed from V and 9 bases from J, the gap between germline ends came to 26 bases. For the CDR3, the DNA is TGTGCCAGCTCACCACCGAGGACTTCCGGGGGTGCCGCGACGCGCTACACCTTC. It specifies CASSPPRTSGGAATRYTF.

The rearrangement joins TRBV28 to TRBJ1-2; no firm D call. The CDR3 has 13 residues. From germline, CDR1 is MDHEN and CDR2 SYDVKM. V was pared by 4 bases and J by 4 bases, with 10 bases between. CDR3 in DNA: TGTGCCAGCAGTTCCCCCTTTCGCTATGGCTACACCTTC. Translated: CASSSPFRYGYTF.

The rearrangement joins TRBV15 to TRBJ1-1; D is undetermined. Deletions cut 7 bases from V and 0 bases from J, with 12 bases between. Germline loops: CDR1 LNHNV, CDR2 YYDKDF (reference sequence). CDR3 size: 14 residues. CDR3 residues: CATNPRRLNTEAFF. CDR3 DNA sequence: TGTGCCACCAATCCCCGGCGATTGAACACTGAAGCTTTCTTT. Using reference TRBV15 and TRBJ1-1 for the parts outside the CDR3, the full variable domain is DAMVIQNPRYQVTQFGKPVTLSCSQTLNHNVMYWYQQKSSQAPKLLFHYYDKDFNNEADTPDNFQSRRPNTSFCFLDIRSPGLGDTAMYLCATNPRRLNTEAFFGQGTRLTVV.

CDR3 sequence (DNA): TGCGCCAGCTCCGGGACTAGCGGGGGGGCCTACAATGAGCAGTTCTTC. This sequence encodes CASSGTSGGAYNEQFF. The rearrangement uses TRBV10-1 and TRBJ2-1; 16 bases fit TRBD2. CDR3 length: 16 amino acids. Germline loops: CDR1 WNHNN, CDR2 SYGVQD (reference sequence). After removal of 8 bases from V and 2 bases from J, the junction contained 3 bases not matched to a gene.

CDR3 bases: TGTGCCAGCTCACCAGTTGGGGGCGGAAACTACGAGCAGTACGTC. It codes for CASSPVGGGNYEQYV. The chain is built from TRBV18 and TRBJ2-7; TRBD1 might be the D (6 bases). The CDR3 has 15 amino acids. Between the trimmed V and J ends, which lost 2 bases and 3 bases, there was a span of 14 bases. Germline loops: CDR1 KGHSH, CDR2 LQKENI.

The chain recombines TRBV5-6 with TRBJ1-4; 7 nucleotides agree with TRBD1. The CDR3 runs to 16 residues. J lost 7 bases, V lost 3 bases, and 12 bases had no gene match. Per germline, CDR1 SGHDT and CDR2 YYEEEE. The CDR3: CASSSPLTGSGEKLFF. The CDR3 DNA reads as TGTGCCAGCAGCTCACCTCTGACAGGGTCGGGTGAAAAACTGTTTTTT.

The chain uses TRBV19 and TRBJ1-1; weak D call: TRBD1 (5 bases). CDR1 and CDR2 from the germline V gene are LNHDA and SQIVND (reference sequence). The CDR3 extends over 13 amino acids. The V gene lost 4 bases and the J gene lost 3 bases, with 9 bases spanning the gap. This chain's CDR3 is CASSNWGDTEAFF. CDR3 DNA: TGTGCCAGTAGTAACTGGGGCGACACTGAAGCTTTCTTT.

This clone has a single count. The chain uses TRBV25-1 and TRBJ2-7; D not certain. CDR1 and CDR2 (germline): MGHDK, SYGVNS. Trimming pared 0 bases from V and 4 bases from J, leaving 1 base between. This CDR3 region has 11 residues. The CDR3 protein is CASSEYYEQYF. Written as DNA, the CDR3 is TGTGCCAGCAGTGAATATTACGAGCAGTACTTC.

The chain employs TRBV19 and TRBJ2-2; D remains ambiguous. The CDR3 runs 15 residues. Trimming shortened V by 3 bases and J by 0 bases, and 8 bases separated the two germline ends. Germline-derived CDR1 and CDR2 are LNHDA and SQIVND (reference sequence). CDR3 coding DNA: TGTGCCAGTAGTATTTGGGCGGCGAACACCGGGGAGCTGTTTTTT. It is translated as CASSIWAANTGELFF.